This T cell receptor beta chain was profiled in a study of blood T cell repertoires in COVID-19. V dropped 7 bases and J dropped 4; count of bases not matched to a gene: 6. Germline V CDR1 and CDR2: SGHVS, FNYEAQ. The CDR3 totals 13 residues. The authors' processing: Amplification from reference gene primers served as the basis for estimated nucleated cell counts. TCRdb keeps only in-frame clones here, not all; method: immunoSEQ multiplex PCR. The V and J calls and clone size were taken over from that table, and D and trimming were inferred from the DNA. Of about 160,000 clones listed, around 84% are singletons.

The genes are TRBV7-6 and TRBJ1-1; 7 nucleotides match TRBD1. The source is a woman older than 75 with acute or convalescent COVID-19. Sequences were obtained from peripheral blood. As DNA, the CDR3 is TGTGCCAGCACCCTTGACAGGGCCACTGAAGCTTTCTTT. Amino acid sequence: CASTLDRATEAFF.